These 27 T cell receptor beta chains originate from one sample sequenced in a study of beta chain features in type 1 diabetes. Reverse transcribing all isolated RNA meant expressed TCRB transcripts were sequenced. TCRdb keeps only in-frame clones here, not all; method: immunoSEQ multiplex PCR. The table shows 970,000 or so clones, with roughly 16% occurring only once. The sequenced material came from naive CD4+ T cells from blood. Receptors originate from a woman under 30 in good health.

The V gene is TRBV7-9, the J gene TRBJ2-4; D might be TRBD2 (6 bases). The CDR3 runs 16 residues. Germline lookup yields CDR1 SEHNR and CDR2 FQNEAQ (reference sequence). Trimming removed 0 bases from V and 6 bases from J, with 15 bases in between. This CDR3 is CASSLALSSDRNIQYF. CDR3 DNA sequence: TGTGCCAGCAGCTTAGCCCTCTCTAGCGATAGAAACATTCAGTACTTC.

This clone turned up a few times. The chain links TRBV20-1 to TRBJ1-3; D unresolved. Germline assignment: CDR1 DFQATT and CDR2 SNEGSKA (reference sequence). This CDR3 is 11 amino acids long. Trimming removed 3 bases from V and 2 bases from J, with 2 bases in between. The CDR3 region has the DNA TGCAGTGCTAGCCCTGGAAACACCATATATTTT. Translating it yields CSASPGNTIYF.

J is TRBJ2-2 and V is TRBV2; D is perhaps TRBD1 (6 bases). The V end was cut by 3 bases, the J end by 3 bases, with 17 bases between. CDR3 length equals 17 residues. From germline, CDR1 is SNHLY and CDR2 FYNNEI. CDR3 sequence: CASSDTGTTGHTGELFF. The DNA of the CDR3 is TGTGCCAGCAGTGATACCGGGACCACAGGGCACACCGGGGAGCTGTTTTTT.

In its sample, this clone was seen a few times. The gene calls are TRBV6-6 and TRBJ1-1; TRBD1 matches at 7 bases. V lost 10 bases to trimming and J lost 2 bases; unmatched junction nucleotides: 13. CDR1 MNHNY and CDR2 SVGAGI come from the germline V gene (reference sequence). The CDR3 runs 15 residues. In DNA form, the CDR3 reads TGTGCCACAGCCCGGACCGGGACAGCTAACACTGAAGCTTTCTTT. Its protein product is CATARTGTANTEAFF.

J is TRBJ2-2 and V is TRBV6-6; D gene ambiguous. Trimming removed 3 bases from V and 0 bases from J, with 11 bases in between. This CDR3 spans 16 amino acids. CDR1 and CDR2 from the germline V gene are MNHNY and SVGAGI (reference sequence). The CDR3 bases are TGTGCCAGCAGTTATGGGGTAGCCCCGAACACCGGGGAGCTGTTTTTT. This encodes CASSYGVAPNTGELFF.

This clone was seen only a few times. The genes are TRBV18 and TRBJ2-7; TRBD2 matches 10 bases. Germline assignment: CDR1 KGHSH and CDR2 LQKENI. Trimming took 2 bases from V and 4 from J; bases not matched to a gene: 14. The CDR3 covers 18 residues. The CDR3 sequence is CASSPFAGLAGDEYEQYF. For the CDR3, the DNA is TGTGCCAGCTCACCATTCGCAGGGCTAGCGGGAGATGAGTACGAGCAGTACTTC.

This clone was seen a handful of times. This chain connects TRBV29-1 to TRBJ2-3; TRBD2 aligns across 9 bases. V was pared by 3 bases and J by 3 bases, with 1 base of the junction left unmatched. The germline gives CDR1 SQVTM, CDR2 ANQGSEA. The CDR3 extends over 13 amino acids. The CDR3 sequence: CSVDAGGTDTQYF. CDR3 bases: TGCAGCGTTGACGCGGGAGGGACAGATACGCAGTATTTT.

The rearrangement links TRBV6-5 to TRBJ2-3; D gene uncertain. The germline gives CDR1 MNHEY, CDR2 SVGAGI. This CDR3 spans 16 amino acids. Trimming left V 0 bases short and J 0 bases short, with 10 bases between. CDR3 coding DNA: TGTGCCAGCAGTTACTCGATACTACCTAGCACAGATACGCAGTATTTT. Encoded protein: CASSYSILPSTDTQYF.

This chain links TRBV4-1 with TRBJ1-5; tentative D call: TRBD1 (5 bases). The V end was cut by 3 bases, the J end by 2 bases, with 11 bases between. CDR3 size: 15 residues. Germline V gene lookup returns CDR1 MGHRA and CDR2 YSYEKL. The CDR3 bases are TGCGCCAGCAGCCAGGGGGGAAGGGGCAATCAGCCCCAGCATTTT. Amino acids: CASSQGGRGNQPQHF.

This clone was recorded a few times. This rearrangement joins TRBV4-2 to TRBJ2-1; 10 bases line up with TRBD2. The V segment lost 4 bases and the J segment 4 bases; nucleotides outside the gene matches: 4. Germline-derived CDR1 and CDR2 are LGHNA and YNFKEQ. This CDR3 region has 15 residues. For the CDR3, the DNA is TGTGCCAGCAGCCCTGGACTAGCGGTATACAATGAGCAGTTCTTC. This encodes CASSPGLAVYNEQFF.

The genes are TRBV9 and TRBJ2-3, with D perhaps TRBD1 (6 bases). CDR3 length: 13 residues. The V end lost 2 bases, the J end lost 11 bases, and 15 bases lay between the germline ends. Germline lookup yields CDR1 SGDLS and CDR2 YYNGEE. Here the CDR3 DNA reads TGTGCCAGCAGCGTGCCCGGGACACATAAGCAGTATTTT. Amino acids: CASSVPGTHKQYF.

This clone was recorded a few times. This chain uses TRBV7-3 with TRBJ2-2, with D uncertain. CDR3 length: 13 residues. Germline CDR1 is SGHTA and CDR2 is FQGTGA. V lost 2 bases, J lost 6 bases, and 7 bases lay in between. CDR3 sequence (DNA): TGTGCCAGCAGCTTACGTCGCGCCGGGGAGCTGTTTTTT. Translation: CASSLRRAGELFF.

The chain is built from TRBV27 and TRBJ2-7; 7 positions match TRBD1. J gave up 6 bases and V 4 bases, and 9 bases lay outside the gene matches. The CDR3 is made up of 14 amino acids. The germline V gene encodes CDR1 MNHEY and CDR2 SMNVEV (reference sequence). CDR3 region: CASSSQTGLGEQYF. The CDR3 bases are TGTGCCAGCAGTTCCCAGACAGGGCTGGGCGAGCAGTACTTC.

The rearrangement joins TRBV7-9 to TRBJ2-3; a possible D gene is TRBD1 (5 bases). The CDR3 sequence is 15 residues long. The germline V gene has CDR1 SEHNR and CDR2 FQNEAQ (reference sequence). Trimming pared 1 base from V and 3 bases from J, leaving 11 bases between. CDR3 sequence reads: CASSLGARETDTQYF. The CDR3 DNA sequence: TGTGCCAGCAGCTTAGGGGCCAGGGAAACAGATACGCAGTATTTT.

The sample holds a few counts of this clone. The CDR3 loop is CSVHGAVYQETQYF. CDR3 in DNA: TGCAGCGTACATGGGGCGGTTTATCAAGAGACCCAGTACTTC. V usage is TRBV29-1 and J usage is TRBJ2-5, with D possibly being TRBD1 (5 bases). Germline V gene data show CDR1 as SQVTM and CDR2 as ANQGSEA. Trimming took 6 bases from V and 2 from J, leaving 16 bases between them. The CDR3 sequence is 14 residues long.

The chain links TRBV4-1 to TRBJ2-7; maybe TRBD2 (8 bases). Trimming removed 1 base at V and 4 bases at J, with 14 bases between. The CDR3 is made up of 15 amino acids. Per the germline V gene, CDR1 is MGHRA and CDR2 is YSYEKL. CDR3 sequence reads: CASSQGQGLVYEQYF. Here the CDR3 DNA reads TGCGCCAGCAGCCAAGGACAGGGACTAGTGTACGAGCAGTACTTC.

The V call is TRBV19, the J call TRBJ2-5; 9 positions agree with TRBD1. CDR3 size: 14 residues. The germline CDR1 and CDR2 sequences are LNHDA and SQIVND (reference sequence). Trimming cost V 4 bases and J 4 bases; bases outside gene matches: 4. CDR3: CASSNTGGAETQYF. The CDR3 region has the DNA TGTGCCAGTAGTAACACAGGGGGCGCAGAGACCCAGTACTTC.

J is TRBJ2-5 and V is TRBV6-1; 9 bases fit TRBD1. The CDR3 runs 14 residues. Germline V gives CDR1 MNHNS, CDR2 SASEGT. V dropped 7 bases and J dropped 5; count of bases not matched to a gene: 8. The CDR3 DNA follows: TGTGCCAGCAACCTTGGACAGGGGATGGAGACCCAGTACTTC. The encoded protein is CASNLGQGMETQYF.

This clone appeared a few times. The chain couples TRBV25-1 to TRBJ1-1, with a tentative D call TRBD1 (5 bases). The CDR3 totals 14 residues. Trimming pared 4 bases from V and 2 bases from J, leaving 11 bases between. CDR1 MGHDK and CDR2 SYGVNS come from the germline V gene. The CDR3 loop reads CASSVAGFNTEAFF. DNA of the CDR3: TGTGCCAGCAGTGTCGCAGGGTTCAACACTGAAGCTTTCTTT.

This clone was seen only a few times. The J gene is TRBJ2-7, the V gene TRBV5-1, with 7 bases matching TRBD1. Germline V gene lookup returns CDR1 SGHRS and CDR2 YFSETQ. The ends lost 5 bases at V and 4 bases at J; junction bases unmatched: 6. The CDR3 is 13 amino acids. The CDR3 DNA sequence: TGCGCCAGCAGTAGACAGGGAAATTACGAGCAGTACTTC. Translation: CASSRQGNYEQYF.

The rearrangement joins TRBV7-2 to TRBJ1-1; D is uncertain. This CDR3 is 13 amino acids long. Trimming removed 5 bases at V and 4 bases at J, with 11 bases between. Germline V CDR1 and CDR2: SGHTA, FQGNSA. CDR3 residues: CASSPTQFTEAFF. DNA of the CDR3: TGTGCCAGCAGCCCAACACAATTCACTGAAGCTTTCTTT.

The chain recombines TRBV10-3 with TRBJ2-1, with a weak D call TRBD1 (5 bases). With 2 bases removed from V and 8 bases from J, the gap between germline ends came to 7 bases. The CDR3 length is 12 residues. Per germline, CDR1 ENHRY and CDR2 SYGVKD. CDR3 amino acids: CAISEQGYEQFF. DNA of the CDR3: TGTGCCATCAGTGAGCAGGGCTATGAGCAGTTCTTC.

The sample holds a few counts of this clone. The chain has TRBV29-1 and TRBJ1-1; 7 bases fit TRBD1. CDR1 is SQVTM and CDR2 is ANQGSEA in the germline V gene. The CDR3 runs to 13 residues. The trim removed 7 bases at V and 1 base at J, leaving 6 bases unmatched. Written as DNA, the CDR3 is TGCAGCGCCCAGGGGGGCAGGAACACTGAAGCTTTCTTT. Translating it yields CSAQGGRNTEAFF.

This clone appeared a few times. Given a much more abundant clone one base away, this may be a read error. Additional DNA sequences in this sample encode the identical CDR3. The chain has TRBV5-1 and TRBJ2-3; no clear D. The CDR3 totals 12 residues. V shed 2 bases and J shed 2 bases, with 3 bases lying between them. In germline, CDR1 is SGHRS, CDR2 YFSETQ. This chain's CDR3 is CASSLVTDTQYF. The DNA for the CDR3 is TGCGCCAGCAGCTTAGTCACAGATACGCAGTATTTT. Full variable domain (rest looked up from reference TRBV5-1 and TRBJ2-3): KAGVTQTPRYLIKTRGQQVTLSCSPISGHRSVSWYQQTPGQGLQFLFEYFSETQRNKGNFPGRFSGRQFSNSRSEMNVSTLELGDSALYLCASSLVTDTQYFGPGTRLTVL.

This clone has more than one count but fewer than ten. The chain couples TRBV9 to TRBJ2-3; 9 nucleotides agree with TRBD1. With 1 base clipped from V and 2 bases from J, the junction kept 8 bases outside the gene matches. Germline CDR1 is SGDLS and CDR2 is YYNGEE. The CDR3 loop spans 17 amino acids. CDR3 DNA sequence: TGTGCCAGCAGCGTAACAGGGGGCAGGGGCATCACAGATACGCAGTATTTT. Amino acid sequence: CASSVTGGRGITDTQYF.

This clone has just a few counts. The V gene is TRBV5-1, the J gene TRBJ2-7; D may be TRBD2 (5 bases). Germline CDR1 reads SGHRS; CDR2 reads YFSETQ. The CDR3 length is 15 residues. Trimming stripped 1 base from V and 2 bases from J, with 13 bases between. The CDR3: CASSLMAGLTYEQYF. The DNA for the CDR3 is TGCGCCAGCAGCTTGATGGCGGGTTTGACCTACGAGCAGTACTTC.

Notes on this clone: This sample includes further DNA sequences coding for the same CDR3. V and J are TRBV2 and TRBJ1-1; 8 bases match TRBD1. Germline V gene lookup returns CDR1 SNHLY and CDR2 FYNNEI. The CDR3 has 15 residues. Trimming cost V 7 bases and J 1 base; bases outside gene matches: 8. DNA of the CDR3: TGTGCCAGCAAGCCGGACAGGGCGGGGAACACTGAAGCTTTCTTT. Translation gives CASKPDRAGNTEAFF.